This T cell receptor (beta chain) derives from a study of T cell repertoires in cytomegalovirus infection (dated by TCRdb to the late 2010s). General notes on the study: Donor HLA type was relevant to the analysis, as public TCR beta signatures indicated carriage of CMV infection together with the matching HLA type. What the research found in general, with its limitations: In the ex vivo response, HLA-C-restricted CMV-specific TCR beta clonotypes were dominant, and in two of eight donors the single most frequent clonotype came from this HLA-C-restricted group. Cumulative frequency of public TCR beta family members discriminated carriers of CMV infection plus the relevant HLA type in this cohort and an independent approximately 340-donor cohort.

The instrument given in TCRdb is Illumina HiSeq 1500. TCRdb trimmed public reads at Q25 via fastp, called clones via MiXCR and kept in-frame beta chains. Each CDR3 protein appears once, grouped with its most common genes and DNA. For this sample the table gives 310,000 or so distinct CDR3 sequences, of which 9.6% were detected only once. The top ten clones comprise less than 3% of the sample. This clonotype was seen ten or more times. What antigen it recognizes has not been identified. Base qualities are not provided; no much larger clone lies one nucleotide away. Trimmed from V: 0 bases; trimmed from J: 2 bases; junction bases lacking a gene match: 1. Including the terminal cysteine and phenylalanine, the CDR3 comprises 16 residues. The retained sequence is limited to the CDR3, 48 bases, with the frame set at the first base. Per the germline V gene, LGHNA is the CDR1 and YSLEER is the CDR2.

The TCR was taken from a human donor in good health (CMV status not recorded). Some clones in this sample may be carry-over from other donors' samples. Sequenced sample: PBMCs. The rearrangement combines TRBV4-3 with TRBJ2-2; 9 bases in the junction line up with TRBD1. The CDR3 has the sequence CASSQETGGNTGELFF. The nucleotide sequence is given as TGCGCCAGCAGCCAAGAGACAGGGGGTAACACCGGGGAGCTGTTTTTT.